This T cell receptor (beta chain) derives from a study of blood T cell repertoires in COVID-19. Whole-study context: Acute and convalescent COVID-19 samples came from the United States, Italy and Spain.

As handled by the study authors: Reference gene primers were amplified, and this amplification served to estimate nucleated cell counts. Profiled with immunoSEQ multiplex PCR; TCRdb holds only in-frame clones, not every one. V, J and clone size derive from that table, while D and trimming were established from the DNA sequence. The profile shows 80,000 to 95,000 clones, 85% of them singletons. The CDR3 runs 16 residues. V was clipped by 0 bases and J by 6 bases; unmatched bases: 7. Germline V lookup: CDR1 LNHDA, CDR2 SQIVND (reference sequence). Sequenced: peripheral blood. The chain has TRBV19 and TRBJ2-1; 8 bases are shared with TRBD1. The receptor comes from a man older than 75 with acute or convalescent COVID-19. The CDR3 DNA reads TGTGCCAGTAGTATAGAGATAACAGGGGGTTTCAATGAGCAGTTCTTC. Translated: CASSIEITGGFNEQFF. Variable domain in full (rest from reference TRBV19 and TRBJ2-1): DGGITQSPKYLFRKEGQNVTLSCEQNLNHDAMYWYRQDPGQGLRLIYYSQIVNDFQKGDIAEGYSVSREKKESFPLTVTSAQKNPTAFYLCASSIEITGGFNEQFFGPGTRLTVL.